The 23 T cell receptor beta chains listed next were all sequenced from one sample in a study of shared T cell receptors in the human thymus. The protocol was immunoSEQ multiplex PCR, while the TCRdb copy is restricted to in-frame clones and leaves out a portion. Seen here are hundreds of thousands of clones, roughly 94% observed once, and the top ten hold about 0.02%. What was sequenced was thymocytes. The receptor set was obtained from a human donor.

This clone was observed a few times. V usage is TRBV7-9 and J usage is TRBJ1-2, with a tentative D call TRBD1 (5 bases). The germline V gene encodes CDR1 SEHNR and CDR2 FQNEAQ (reference sequence). Trimming cost V 5 bases and J 2 bases, with 18 bases left between them. The CDR3 loop spans 16 amino acids. In DNA, the CDR3 is TGTGCCAGCAGCCGAGTAGAACGGGACTGGAACTATGGCTACACCTTC. This codes for CASSRVERDWNYGYTF.

V is TRBV5-4 and J is TRBJ1-2; no firm D call. The CDR3 loop spans 14 amino acids. V was pared by 4 bases and J by 10 bases, with 20 bases between. Looked up from germline, CDR1 is SGHNT and CDR2 is YYREEE (reference sequence). The CDR3 protein is CASSVFRGSGFYTF. The CDR3 coding sequence is TGTGCCAGCAGCGTCTTCAGAGGGTCGGGCTTCTACACCTTC.

The chain couples TRBV11-2 to TRBJ2-4; maybe TRBD2 (5 bases). Germline assignment: CDR1 SGHAT and CDR2 FQNNGV. The CDR3 is 13 residues long. V gave up 1 base and J gave up 11 bases, with 12 bases separating them. The CDR3 is CASSLGPRELQYF. In DNA, the CDR3 is TGTGCCAGCAGCTTAGGGCCCCGGGAACTTCAGTACTTC.

The rearrangement links TRBV7-9 to TRBJ1-4, with D maybe TRBD1 (5 bases). V was pared by 5 bases and J by 4 bases, with 11 bases between. The CDR3 runs to 14 residues. Looked up from germline, CDR1 is SEHNR and CDR2 is FQNEAQ (reference sequence). The DNA for the CDR3 is TGTGCCAGCAGCGAGCGGGGACTTAATGAAAAACTGTTTTTT. Translation gives CASSERGLNEKLFF.

The chain is built from TRBV15 and TRBJ2-7; 9 nucleotides agree with TRBD1. The J segment lost 7 bases and the V segment lost 0 bases, leaving 10 bases of the junction unmatched. The CDR3 loop spans 16 amino acids. From germline, CDR1 is LNHNV and CDR2 YYDKDF (reference sequence). The CDR3: CATSRDKGTGTGEQYF. CDR3 bases: TGTGCCACCAGCAGAGATAAGGGGACAGGGACTGGAGAGCAGTACTTC.

V is TRBV14 and J is TRBJ1-2; tentatively, D is TRBD1 (5 bases). The CDR3 runs to 17 residues. V was clipped by 0 bases and J by 4 bases, with 18 bases between them. CDR1 and CDR2 (germline): SGHDN, FVKESK. Written as DNA, the CDR3 is TGTGCCAGCAGCCAAGATGAGCAGGGTTTCTTATTCTATGGCTACACCTTC. It is translated as CASSQDEQGFLFYGYTF. The whole variable domain, remainder taken from reference TRBV14 and TRBJ1-2, is EAGVTQFPSHSVIEKGQTVTLRCDPISGHDNLYWYRRVMGKEIKFLLHFVKESKQDESGMPNNRFLAERTGGTYSTLKVQPAELEDSGVYFCASSQDEQGFLFYGYTFGSGTRLTVV.

CDR3 sequence (DNA): TGTGCCAGTAGTCCCCTGACAGGGGGGAATTTGAATGAGCAGTTCTTC. This encodes CASSPLTGGNLNEQFF. This chain uses TRBV19 with TRBJ2-1; 9 positions match TRBD1. J gave up 7 bases and V 5 bases, and 12 bases lay outside the gene matches. Germline CDR1 is LNHDA and CDR2 is SQIVND (reference sequence). The CDR3 length is 16 residues.

The DNA for the CDR3 is TGTGCCAGCAGTACCCATGCCGGCGAAAAACTGTTTTTT. This codes for CASSTHAGEKLFF. The rearrangement uses TRBV2 and TRBJ1-4; D gene unclear. The CDR3 is 13 amino acids. Germline V gene data show CDR1 as SNHLY and CDR2 as FYNNEI. V lost 5 bases to trimming and J lost 8 bases, with 12 bases between them. The full variable domain, completed using reference TRBV2 and TRBJ1-4, is EPEVTQTPSHQVTQMGQEVILRCVPISNHLYFYWYRQILGQKVEFLVSFYNNEISEKSEIFDDQFSVERPDGSNFTLKIRSTKLEDSAMYFCASSTHAGEKLFFGSGTQLSVL.

The chain employs TRBV7-9 and TRBJ1-2; 7 bases are shared with TRBD1. This CDR3 has 15 residues. Trimming took 4 bases from V and 4 from J; bases not matched to a gene: 9. CDR1 is SEHNR and CDR2 is FQNEAQ in the germline V gene (reference sequence). The CDR3 nucleotides read TGTGCCAGCAGCTCAAACAGGGGTTCAGGCTATGGCTACACCTTC. Its translation is CASSSNRGSGYGYTF.

A few counts support this clone. The chain combines TRBV9 with TRBJ2-2; TRBD2 matches 9 bases. The CDR3 consists of 18 residues. Per the germline V gene, CDR1 is SGDLS and CDR2 is YYNGEE. The V gene end was trimmed by 3 bases and the J gene end by 3 bases; junction bases not matched to a gene: 12. The DNA of the CDR3 is TGTGCCAGCAGCGCGCGCCGAGCGGGAGGACCGGACACCGGGGAGCTGTTTTTT. This sequence encodes CASSARRAGGPDTGELFF.

The V and J genes are TRBV6-1 and TRBJ1-1; D is possibly TRBD1 (6 bases). The CDR3 sequence is 15 residues long. The V end was cut by 1 base, the J end by 8 bases, with 17 bases between. The germline CDR1 and CDR2 sequences are MNHNS and SASEGT. CDR3: CASSEDGRRGHEAFF. In DNA form, the CDR3 reads TGTGCCAGCAGTGAAGATGGGCGACGGGGGCACGAAGCTTTCTTT.

This chain uses TRBV6-4 with TRBJ2-5; 12 bases are a match to TRBD2. CDR3 length: 16 amino acids. V lost 5 bases to trimming and J lost 9 bases; unmatched junction nucleotides: 13. Germline V gene sequence: CDR1 MRHNA, CDR2 SNTAGT. The CDR3 DNA reads TGTGCCAGCAGTCCACCTCAGACTAGCGGGAGCTGGGCCCAGTACTTC. This encodes CASSPPQTSGSWAQYF.

Notes on this clone: The same CDR3 can be traced to other DNA sequences in this sample. V and J are TRBV20-1 and TRBJ2-3; D call uncertain. This CDR3 is built from 11 residues. The V end lost 6 bases, the J end lost 4 bases, and 8 bases lay between the germline ends. Germline CDR1 DFQATT, CDR2 SNEGSKA (reference sequence). The CDR3 DNA is TGCAGTGCAAGCTGGGCAGATACGCAGTATTTT. Translated: CSASWADTQYF.

The J gene is TRBJ2-5, the V gene TRBV12-2; no DNA check was done on the table's D call, TRBD2. TRBV12-2 is a known pseudogene. The CDR3 has 15 amino acids. CDR3 in DNA: TGTGCAAGTCGCTTAGCGGGACTAGCGCGGGAGACCCAGTACTTC. Its translation is CASRLAGLARETQYF.

This chain connects TRBV15 to TRBJ2-1; D unresolved. There are 15 residues in the CDR3. Germline-derived CDR1 and CDR2 are LNHNV and YYDKDF (reference sequence). Trimming stripped 0 bases from V and 6 bases from J, with 12 bases between. The chain's CDR3 is CATSREGTGINEQFF. As DNA, the CDR3 is TGTGCCACCAGCAGAGAGGGTACTGGAATCAATGAGCAGTTCTTC.

This sequence joins TRBV11-3 and TRBJ2-1; perhaps D is TRBD1 or TRBD2 (5 bases each). V was clipped by 3 bases and J by 9 bases, with 18 bases between them. The CDR3 has 15 residues. In germline, CDR1 is SGHNT, CDR2 YENEEA. CDR3 bases: TGTGCCAGCAGCTTTAGTCGCAGGGATGGAGGTGAGCAGTTCTTC. Translation: CASSFSRRDGGEQFF. Variable domain in full (rest from reference TRBV11-3 and TRBJ2-1): EAGVVQSPRYKIIEKKQPVAFWCNPISGHNTLYWYLQNLGQGPELLIRYENEEAVDDSQLPKDRFSAERLKGVDSTLKIQPAELGDSAVYLCASSFSRRDGGEQFFGPGTRLTVL.

The V gene is TRBV28, the J gene TRBJ1-5; TRBD1 agrees at 10 bases. CDR3 length: 16 residues. The germline V gene encodes CDR1 MDHEN and CDR2 SYDVKM. Germline trimming cut 6 bases from V and 5 bases from J; bases unmatched to any gene: 10. The CDR3 DNA reads TGTGCCAGCAGCTCCGGGACAGGGGACGGCCATCAGCCCCAGCATTTT. The encoded protein is CASSSGTGDGHQPQHF.

This chain uses TRBV14 with TRBJ1-1; D ambiguous. Germline V gene sequence: CDR1 SGHDN, CDR2 FVKESK. Between the trimmed V and J ends, which lost 0 bases and 0 bases, there was a span of 8 bases. This CDR3 is 15 amino acids long. The CDR3, as DNA: TGTGCCAGCAGCCAAGAATGGACCCTGAACACTGAAGCTTTCTTT. This encodes CASSQEWTLNTEAFF.

The chain carries TRBV2 and TRBJ2-1; 8 bases fit TRBD2. Germline assignment: CDR1 SNHLY and CDR2 FYNNEI. J was trimmed by 7 bases and V by 6 bases; bases with no gene match: 14. The CDR3 runs to 16 residues. The CDR3, as DNA: TGTGCCAGCAGATCTCTAGCGGGTTCTCGCGGGAATGAGCAGTTCTTC. Amino acid sequence: CASRSLAGSRGNEQFF.

The rearrangement joins TRBV14 to TRBJ2-7; TRBD1 aligns across 8 bases. Germline CDR1 and CDR2: SGHDN and FVKESK. Unmatched junction bases numbered 5, after V lost 4 bases and J lost 0 bases. The CDR3 extends over 15 amino acids. CDR3 amino acids: CASSPDRAASYEQYF. The CDR3 nucleotides are TGTGCCAGCAGCCCGGACAGGGCGGCCTCCTACGAGCAGTACTTC.

This clone was recorded only once. The chain uses TRBV15 and TRBJ1-2; D unclear. Germline V gives CDR1 LNHNV, CDR2 YYDKDF (reference sequence). This CDR3 is 14 amino acids long. The ends were cut back, 0 bases at V and 7 bases at J, with 12 bases in the middle. The CDR3 loop is CATSRDPGGVGYTF. CDR3 nucleotide sequence: TGTGCCACCAGCAGAGACCCAGGCGGGGTTGGCTACACCTTC.

This clone was counted only a few times. The chain has TRBV4-2 and TRBJ1-2; perhaps TRBD1 as D (5 bases). The CDR3 length is 14 residues. Trimming took 0 bases from V and 4 from J, leaving 9 bases between them. Looked up from germline, CDR1 is LGHNA and CDR2 is YNFKEQ. CDR3: CASSQDETAYGYTF. In DNA form, the CDR3 reads TGTGCCAGCAGCCAAGACGAGACAGCCTATGGCTACACCTTC.

The rearrangement uses TRBV25-1 and TRBJ2-1; 7 bases are a match to TRBD1. Trimming cost V 3 bases and J 4 bases; bases outside gene matches: 9. Looked up from germline, CDR1 is MGHDK and CDR2 is SYGVNS. The CDR3 totals 16 residues. In nucleotides, the CDR3 is TGTGCCAGCAGTGATCTGCCGGGACAGCCTTACAATGAGCAGTTCTTC. Translation: CASSDLPGQPYNEQFF. The full variable domain, completed using reference TRBV25-1 and TRBJ2-1, is EADIYQTPRYLVIGTGKKITLECSQTMGHDKMYWYQQDPGMELHLIHYSYGVNSTEKGDLSSESTVSRIRTEHFPLTLESARPSHTSQYLCASSDLPGQPYNEQFFGPGTRLTVL.